What follows describes a single T cell receptor (beta chain). The source of the sample is a study of blood T cell repertoires in COVID-19. Study at large: The United States, Italy and Spain provided the acute and convalescent COVID-19 samples. T cells, B-cell-depleted T cells, or PBMCs provided the cDNA or gDNA that served as material.

The authors' processing: Reference gene primer amplification gave nucleated cell count estimates. Clones were sequenced by immunoSEQ multiplex PCR, and TCRdb holds only the in-frame ones, with some missing. D and trimming come from the DNA, and the V and J calls and clone size come from that table. The sample lists around 230,000 clones, 82% seen once, with 9.5% to 15% in the top ten. The CDR3 has 15 amino acids. Trimming cost V 3 bases and J 0 bases; bases outside gene matches: 3. From germline, CDR1 is KGHSH and CDR2 LQKENI. The chain is built from TRBV18 and TRBJ2-5; 8 bases are a match to TRBD2. The TCR comes from a woman aged 60-75 years with active or convalescent COVID-19. The sample taken for sequencing was peripheral blood. The CDR3 sequence: CASSPPGGYQETQYF. The CDR3 DNA is TGTGCCAGCTCACCCCCGGGGGGGTACCAAGAGACCCAGTACTTC.